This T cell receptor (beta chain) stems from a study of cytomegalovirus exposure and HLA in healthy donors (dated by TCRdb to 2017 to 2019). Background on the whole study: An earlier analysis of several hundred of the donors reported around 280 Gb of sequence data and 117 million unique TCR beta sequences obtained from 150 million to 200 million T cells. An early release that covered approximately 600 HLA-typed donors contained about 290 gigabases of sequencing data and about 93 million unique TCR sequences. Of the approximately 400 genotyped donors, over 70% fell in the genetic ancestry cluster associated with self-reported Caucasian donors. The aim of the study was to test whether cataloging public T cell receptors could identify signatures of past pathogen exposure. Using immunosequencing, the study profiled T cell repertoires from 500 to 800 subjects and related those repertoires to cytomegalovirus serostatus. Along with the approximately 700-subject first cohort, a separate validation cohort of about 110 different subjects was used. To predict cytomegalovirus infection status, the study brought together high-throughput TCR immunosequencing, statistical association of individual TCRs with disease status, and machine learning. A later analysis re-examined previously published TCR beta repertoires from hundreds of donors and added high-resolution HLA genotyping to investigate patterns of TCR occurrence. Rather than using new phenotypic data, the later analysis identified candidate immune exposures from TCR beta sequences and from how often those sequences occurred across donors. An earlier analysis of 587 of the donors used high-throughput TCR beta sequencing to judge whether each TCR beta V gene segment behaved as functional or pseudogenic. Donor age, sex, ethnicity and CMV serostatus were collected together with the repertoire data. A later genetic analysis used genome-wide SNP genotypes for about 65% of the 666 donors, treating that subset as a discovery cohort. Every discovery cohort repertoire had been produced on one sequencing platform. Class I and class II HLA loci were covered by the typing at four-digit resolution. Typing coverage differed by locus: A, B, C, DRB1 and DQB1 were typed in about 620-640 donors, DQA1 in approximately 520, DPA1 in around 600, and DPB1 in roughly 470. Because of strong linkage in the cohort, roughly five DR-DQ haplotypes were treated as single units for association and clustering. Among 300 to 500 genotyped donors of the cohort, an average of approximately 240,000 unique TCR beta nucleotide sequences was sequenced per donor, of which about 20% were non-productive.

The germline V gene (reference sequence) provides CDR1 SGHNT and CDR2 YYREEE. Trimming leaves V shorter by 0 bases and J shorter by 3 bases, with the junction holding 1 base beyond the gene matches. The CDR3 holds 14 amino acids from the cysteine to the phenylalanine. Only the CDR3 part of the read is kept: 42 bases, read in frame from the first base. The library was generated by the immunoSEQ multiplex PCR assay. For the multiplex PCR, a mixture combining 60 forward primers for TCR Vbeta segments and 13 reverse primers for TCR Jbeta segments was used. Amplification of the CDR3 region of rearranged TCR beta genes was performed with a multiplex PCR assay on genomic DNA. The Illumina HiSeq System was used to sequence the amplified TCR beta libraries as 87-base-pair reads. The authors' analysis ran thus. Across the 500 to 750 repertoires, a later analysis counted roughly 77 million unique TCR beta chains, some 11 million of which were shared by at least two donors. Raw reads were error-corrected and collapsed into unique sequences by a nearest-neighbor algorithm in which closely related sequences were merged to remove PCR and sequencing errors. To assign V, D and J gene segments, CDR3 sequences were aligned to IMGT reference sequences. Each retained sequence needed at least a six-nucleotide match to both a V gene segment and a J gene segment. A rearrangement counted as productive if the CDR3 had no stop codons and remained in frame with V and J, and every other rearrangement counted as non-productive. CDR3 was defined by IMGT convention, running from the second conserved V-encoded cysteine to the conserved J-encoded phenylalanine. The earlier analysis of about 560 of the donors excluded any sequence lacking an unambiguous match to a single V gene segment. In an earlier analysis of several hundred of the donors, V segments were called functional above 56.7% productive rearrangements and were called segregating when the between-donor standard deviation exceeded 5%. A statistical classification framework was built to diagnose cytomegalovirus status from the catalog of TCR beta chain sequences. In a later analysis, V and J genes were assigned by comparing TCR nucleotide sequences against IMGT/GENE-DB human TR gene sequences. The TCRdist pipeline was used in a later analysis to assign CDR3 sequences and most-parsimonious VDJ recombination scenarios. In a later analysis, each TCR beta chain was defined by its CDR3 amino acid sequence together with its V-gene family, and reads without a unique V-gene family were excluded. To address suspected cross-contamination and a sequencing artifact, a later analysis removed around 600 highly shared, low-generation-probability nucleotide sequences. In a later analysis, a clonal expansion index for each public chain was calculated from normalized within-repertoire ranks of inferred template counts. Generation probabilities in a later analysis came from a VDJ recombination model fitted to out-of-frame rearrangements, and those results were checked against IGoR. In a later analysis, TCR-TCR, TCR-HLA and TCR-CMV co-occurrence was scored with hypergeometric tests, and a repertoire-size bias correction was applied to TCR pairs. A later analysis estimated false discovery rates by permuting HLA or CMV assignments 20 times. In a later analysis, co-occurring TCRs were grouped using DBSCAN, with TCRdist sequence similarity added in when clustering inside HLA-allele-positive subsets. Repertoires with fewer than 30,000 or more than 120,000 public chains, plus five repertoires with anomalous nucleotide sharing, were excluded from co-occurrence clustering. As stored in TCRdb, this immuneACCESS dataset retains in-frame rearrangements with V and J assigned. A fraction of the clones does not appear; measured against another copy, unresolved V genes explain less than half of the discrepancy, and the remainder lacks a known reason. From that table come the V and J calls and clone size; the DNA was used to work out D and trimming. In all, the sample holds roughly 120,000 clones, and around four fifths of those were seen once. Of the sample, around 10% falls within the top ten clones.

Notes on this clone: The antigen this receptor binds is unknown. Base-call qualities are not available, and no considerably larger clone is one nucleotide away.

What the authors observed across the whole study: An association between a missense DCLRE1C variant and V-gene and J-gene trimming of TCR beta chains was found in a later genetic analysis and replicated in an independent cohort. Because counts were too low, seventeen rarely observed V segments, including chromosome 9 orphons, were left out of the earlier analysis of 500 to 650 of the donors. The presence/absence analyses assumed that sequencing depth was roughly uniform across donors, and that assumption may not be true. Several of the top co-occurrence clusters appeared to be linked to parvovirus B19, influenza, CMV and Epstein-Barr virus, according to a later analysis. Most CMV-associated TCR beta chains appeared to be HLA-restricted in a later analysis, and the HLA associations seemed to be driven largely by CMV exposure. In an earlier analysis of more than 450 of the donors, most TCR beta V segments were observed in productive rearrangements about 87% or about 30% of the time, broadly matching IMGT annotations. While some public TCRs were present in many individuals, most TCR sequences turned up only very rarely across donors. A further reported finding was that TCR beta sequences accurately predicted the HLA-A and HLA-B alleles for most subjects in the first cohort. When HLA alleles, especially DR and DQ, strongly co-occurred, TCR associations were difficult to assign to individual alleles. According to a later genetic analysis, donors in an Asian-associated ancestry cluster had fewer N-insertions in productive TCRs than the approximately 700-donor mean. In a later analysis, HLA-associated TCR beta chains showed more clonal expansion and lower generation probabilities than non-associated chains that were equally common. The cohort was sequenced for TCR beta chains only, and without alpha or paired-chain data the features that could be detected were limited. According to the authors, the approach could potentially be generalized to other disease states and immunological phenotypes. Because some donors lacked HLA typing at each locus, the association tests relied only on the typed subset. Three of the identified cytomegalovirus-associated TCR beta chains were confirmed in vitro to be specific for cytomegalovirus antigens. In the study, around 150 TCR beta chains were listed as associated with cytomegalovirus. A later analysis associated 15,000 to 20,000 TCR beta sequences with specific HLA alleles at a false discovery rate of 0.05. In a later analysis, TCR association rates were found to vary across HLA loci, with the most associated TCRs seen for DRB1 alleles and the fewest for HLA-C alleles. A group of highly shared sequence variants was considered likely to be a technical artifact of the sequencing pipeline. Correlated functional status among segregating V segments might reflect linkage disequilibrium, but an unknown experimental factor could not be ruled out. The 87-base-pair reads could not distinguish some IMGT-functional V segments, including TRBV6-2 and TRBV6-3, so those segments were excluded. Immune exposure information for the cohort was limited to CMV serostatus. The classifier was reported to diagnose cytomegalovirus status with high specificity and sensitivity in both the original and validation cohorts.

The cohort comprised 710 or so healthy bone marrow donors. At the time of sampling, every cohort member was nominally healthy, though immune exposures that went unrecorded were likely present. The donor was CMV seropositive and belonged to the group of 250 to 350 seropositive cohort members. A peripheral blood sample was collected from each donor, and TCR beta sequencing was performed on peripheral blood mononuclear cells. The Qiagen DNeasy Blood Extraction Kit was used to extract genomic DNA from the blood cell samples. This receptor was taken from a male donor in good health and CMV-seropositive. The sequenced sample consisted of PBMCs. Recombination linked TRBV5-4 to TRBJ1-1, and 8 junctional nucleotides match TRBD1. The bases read TGTGCCAGCAGCTTGGTGACAGGGGACACTGAAGCTTTCTTT. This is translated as CASSLVTGDTEAFF.